The 13 T cell receptor beta chains given below trace back to one sample, sequenced in a study of T-cell reconstitution after alpha-beta-depleted transplantation in children. Construction of the TCRbeta library involved unique molecular identifiers. From the PCR reads, TCRdb called clonotypes with MiXCR, one entry per CDR3 protein. The sample shows over 15,000 distinct CDR3 sequences, under 15% of them seen only once. The material sequenced was PBMCs, mostly from graft donor cells, taken 60 days after TCRalphabeta/CD19-depleted stem cell transplant. The receptors were sampled from a female patient aged 2-15 years who had a stem cell transplant for congenital amegakaryocytic thrombocytopenia, so the T cells may come from the graft donor.

This clonotype appeared many times. The chain is built from TRBV10-3 and TRBJ2-7; D perhaps matches TRBD2 (5 bases). V was clipped by 0 bases and J by 3 bases, with 9 bases between them. The CDR3 totals 14 residues. Germline lookup yields CDR1 ENHRY and CDR2 SYGVKD. The chain's CDR3 is CAISESLADYEQYF. In DNA, the CDR3 is TGTGCCATCAGTGAGTCCCTAGCTGACTACGAGCAGTACTTC.

This clonotype was observed many times. CDR3 nucleotide sequence: TGCAGTGCTGGGCCGACGGACAGCCACTATGGCTACACCTTC. Amino acid sequence: CSAGPTDSHYGYTF. This chain links TRBV20-1 with TRBJ1-2; weak D call: TRBD1 (6 bases). Germline CDR1 is DFQATT and CDR2 is SNEGSKA (reference sequence). The CDR3 runs to 14 residues. V lost 5 bases and J 3 bases, leaving 16 bases between the germline ends.

This clonotype appeared many times. The V gene is TRBV20-1, the J gene TRBJ2-3; TRBD2 matches 8 bases. The length of the CDR3 is 18 residues. Germline V gene sequence: CDR1 DFQATT, CDR2 SNEGSKA (reference sequence). V gave up 0 bases and J gave up 2 bases; unmatched junction bases: 13. The CDR3 region has the DNA TGCAGTGCTAGAGATCAGGGCGGGAGGAGCCCCTTCACAGATACGCAGTATTTT. Protein: CSARDQGGRSPFTDTQYF.

By frequency in the sample, this clonotype is medium-sized. The CDR3 reads CASSILGLTDTQYF. Written as DNA, the CDR3 is TGTGCCAGCAGCATTCTCGGATTAACAGATACGCAGTATTTT. The chain has TRBV9 and TRBJ2-3; D is uncertain. This CDR3 spans 14 amino acids. Germline assignment: CDR1 SGDLS and CDR2 YYNGEE. Trimming removed 4 bases from V and 3 bases from J, with 12 bases in between.

Many counts were recorded for this clonotype. The J gene is TRBJ2-7, the V gene TRBV24-1; 8 nucleotides line up with TRBD2. V was pared by 6 bases and J by 5 bases, with 8 bases of the junction left unmatched. CDR3 length equals 14 residues. Germline V gene lookup returns CDR1 KGHDR and CDR2 SFDVKD. CDR3 DNA sequence: TGTGCCACCAGTAAGCGGGAGCCTCCGCACGAGCAGTACTTC. The encoded protein is CATSKREPPHEQYF.

The sample holds many counts of this clonotype. The chain couples TRBV20-1 to TRBJ1-4; D is undetermined. The CDR3 length is 12 residues. Trimming shortened V by 6 bases and J by 3 bases, and 8 bases separated the two germline ends. Germline CDR1 and CDR2: DFQATT and SNEGSKA (reference sequence). CDR3 nucleotide sequence: TGCAGTGCGGGGTGGGCTAATGAAAAACTGTTTTTT. Its protein is CSAGWANEKLFF.

This clonotype was seen at least ten times. The gene calls are TRBV11-2 and TRBJ2-1; TRBD2 agrees at 12 bases. Germline CDR1 is SGHAT and CDR2 is FQNNGV. Germline trimming cut 5 bases from V and 2 bases from J; bases unmatched to any gene: 4. The CDR3 has 16 amino acids. For the CDR3, the DNA is TGTGCCAGCAGCACCAGGACTAGCGGGACCTACAATGAGCAGTTCTTC. Protein product: CASSTRTSGTYNEQFF. The full variable domain, in which reference TRBV11-2 and TRBJ2-1 provide the parts outside the CDR3, is EAGVAQSPRYKIIEKRQSVAFWCNPISGHATLYWYQQILGQGPKLLIQFQNNGVVDDSQLPKDRFSAERLKGVDSTLKIQPAKLEDSAVYLCASSTRTSGTYNEQFFGPGTRLTVL.

This clonotype was observed at least ten times. The chain recombines TRBV29-1 with TRBJ1-4, with D uncertain. The V end was cut by 3 bases, the J end by 10 bases, with 18 bases between. CDR1 is SQVTM, CDR2 ANQGSEA, per germline. CDR3 size: 14 residues. CDR3 loop: CSVETPRPAGKLFF. DNA for the CDR3: TGCAGCGTTGAGACCCCAAGGCCCGCTGGAAAACTGTTTTTT.

This clonotype was recorded many times. The chain has TRBV20-1 and TRBJ1-1; D remains ambiguous. Between the trimmed V and J ends, which lost 3 bases and 0 bases, there was a span of 20 bases. CDR3 length: 17 amino acids. The germline gives CDR1 DFQATT, CDR2 SNEGSKA (reference sequence). This CDR3 is CSASSEAGTGMNTEAFF. As DNA, the CDR3 is TGCAGTGCTAGCTCGGAGGCGGGAACGGGAATGAACACTGAAGCTTTCTTT.

This clonotype was counted many times. The gene calls are TRBV7-8 and TRBJ2-3; 14 positions match TRBD2. Germline CDR1 SGHVS, CDR2 FQNEAQ. The ends lost 5 bases at V and 5 bases at J; junction bases unmatched: 12. The CDR3 extends over 18 amino acids. In DNA, the CDR3 is TGTGCCAGCAGCCCCCCCGGGACTAGCGGGAGCTTCATAGATACGCAGTATTTT. Residues: CASSPPGTSGSFIDTQYF.

This clonotype was counted once. A junction boundary mismatches the germline segment, possibly from a read error. The chain uses TRBV3-1 and TRBJ1-2; 8 nucleotides line up with TRBD1. Per germline, CDR1 LGHDT and CDR2 YNNKEL (reference sequence). This CDR3 comprises 17 residues. CDR3 in DNA: TGTGCCACCAGCAAGCTTGGTCTCGCCCTTGGGACAGGTGGCTACACCTTC. Its protein is CATSKLGLALGTGGYTF.

The genes are TRBV20-1 and TRBJ2-7; possible D gene TRBD1, 6 bases. The CDR3 runs to 14 residues. CDR1 and CDR2 from the germline V gene are DFQATT and SNEGSKA (reference sequence). V lost 3 bases, J lost 3 bases, and 15 bases lay in between. DNA for the CDR3: TGCAGTGCTAGGGGCCAGGGGTGGAACTACGAGCAGTACTTC. Its translation: CSARGQGWNYEQYF.

Many counts were recorded for this clonotype. V gene TRBV20-1 combines with J gene TRBJ2-1; the match to TRBD2 covers 13 bases. The CDR3 covers 15 residues. In germline, CDR1 is DFQATT, CDR2 SNEGSKA (reference sequence). V was pared by 8 bases and J by 4 bases, with 8 bases of the junction left unmatched. CDR3 sequence: CSTRTSGSLYNEQFF. CDR3 DNA sequence: TGCAGTACCCGGACTAGCGGGAGTTTGTACAATGAGCAGTTCTTC.